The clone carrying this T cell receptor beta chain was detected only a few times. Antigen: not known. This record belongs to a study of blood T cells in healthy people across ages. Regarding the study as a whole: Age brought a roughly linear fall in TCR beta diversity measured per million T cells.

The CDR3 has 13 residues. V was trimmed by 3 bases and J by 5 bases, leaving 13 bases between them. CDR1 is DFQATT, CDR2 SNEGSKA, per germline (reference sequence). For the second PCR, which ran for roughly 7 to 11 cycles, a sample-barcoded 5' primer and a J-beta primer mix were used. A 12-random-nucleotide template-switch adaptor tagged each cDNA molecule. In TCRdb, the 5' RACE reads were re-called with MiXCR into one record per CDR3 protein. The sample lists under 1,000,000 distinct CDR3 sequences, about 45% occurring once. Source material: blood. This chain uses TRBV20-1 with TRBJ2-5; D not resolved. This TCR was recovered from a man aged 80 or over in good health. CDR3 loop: CSASELVGETQYF. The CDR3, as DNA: TGCAGTGCTAGCGAGTTAGTGGGGGAGACCCAGTACTTC.